This T cell receptor (beta chain) comes out of a study of T cell responses to AZD1222 COVID-19 vaccine. Study-wide findings and caveats: All repertoire sampling was performed exclusively after the peak T cell response. Baseline seropositives among AZD1222 recipients totaled only five to seven.

Profiled with immunoSEQ multiplex PCR; TCRdb holds only in-frame clones, not every one. The table has fewer than 150,000 clones, 93% seen once. To note about this clone: Its antigen is as yet unknown.

J was trimmed by 4 bases and V by 3 bases; bases with no gene match: 8. The CDR3 is made up of 17 amino acids. CDR1 is KGHSH, CDR2 LQKENI, per germline. This sequence originates from an adult in good health. The chain joins TRBV18 to TRBJ1-5, with 11 positions matching TRBD1. The sequencing here drew on peripheral blood, taken on day 0 of AZD1222 vaccination. In nucleotides, the CDR3 is TGTGCCAGCTCACCGGGGATAGGGACAGGGGGAAATCAGCCCCAGCATTTT. Translating it yields CASSPGIGTGGNQPQHF.